Listed below are T cell receptor beta chains from one sample, sequenced in a study of shared clonotypes between healthy human individuals. Sequencing used immunoSEQ multiplex PCR; TCRdb keeps in-frame clones, though not all of them. The sample has roughly 95,000 clones, around half seen once. Sequenced: PBMCs. All receptors derive from a woman aged 40 to 50 in good health. Some clones in this sample may be carry-over from other donors' samples. Each CDR3 is given with its conserved first and last residue. The order of the fields is D gene, J gene, clone size, V gene, CDR3 protein, CDR3 DNA. D genes are given only for firm matches. Expanded clones get a size class; other rows say once, few or many, or leave the size out.

D gene: TRBD1
J gene: TRBJ1-4
clone size: NA
V gene: TRBV5-5
CDR3 protein: CASSDSQGGWSANEKLFF
CDR3 DNA: TGTGCCAGCAGCGACTCACAGGGGGGGTGGTCGGCTAATGAAAAACTGTTTTTT

D gene: NA
J gene: TRBJ1-2
clone size: NA
V gene: TRBV7-9
CDR3 protein: CASSQEGSFITGYGYTF
CDR3 DNA: TGTGCCAGCAGCCAAGAAGGGAGTTTTATAACAGGGTATGGCTACACCTTC

D gene: NA
J gene: TRBJ1-2
clone size: NA
V gene: TRBV4-2
CDR3 protein: CASSLEGTQEQGYTF
CDR3 DNA: TGTGCCAGCAGCTTGGAGGGGACGCAGGAGCAGGGCTACACCTTC

D gene: NA
J gene: TRBJ1-3
clone size: NA
V gene: TRBV4-1
CDR3 protein: CASSQESRESSGNTIYF
CDR3 DNA: TGCGCCAGCAGCCAAGAGAGCCGTGAGAGCTCTGGAAACACCATATATTTT

D gene: NA
J gene: TRBJ2-2
clone size: few
V gene: TRBV5-1
CDR3 protein: CASSLSPNTGELFF
CDR3 DNA: TGCGCCAGCAGCTTGTCGCCGAACACCGGGGAGCTGTTTTTT

D gene: NA
J gene: TRBJ2-7
clone size: NA
V gene: TRBV6-6
CDR3 protein: CASSYSGNYEQYF
CDR3 DNA: TGTGCCAGCAGTTACTCGGGCAACTACGAGCAGTACTTC

D gene: NA
J gene: TRBJ2-5
clone size: many
V gene: TRBV11-1
CDR3 protein: CASSSRQEGETQYF
CDR3 DNA: TGTGCCAGCAGCTCCCGACAGGAGGGAGAGACCCAGTACTTC

D gene: TRBD2
J gene: TRBJ2-7
clone size: NA
V gene: TRBV7-2
CDR3 protein: CASSSGLAGEQYF
CDR3 DNA: TGTGCCAGCAGCTCCGGACTAGCGGGGGAGCAGTACTTC

D gene: NA
J gene: TRBJ1-3
clone size: few
V gene: TRBV28
CDR3 protein: CASSYPKKGGKRNTIYF
CDR3 DNA: TGTGCCAGCAGTTACCCAAAGAAAGGGGGGAAAAGAAACACCATATATTTT

D gene: TRBD1
J gene: TRBJ2-4
clone size: NA
V gene: TRBV15
CDR3 protein: CATSRQGEAKNIQYF
CDR3 DNA: TGTGCCACCAGCAGGCAGGGGGAGGCCAAAAACATTCAGTACTTC